This T cell receptor beta chain was retrieved from a study of blood T cell repertoires in COVID-19 (dated by TCRdb to 2019 to 2021). About the study as a whole: Samples covering the acute and convalescent phases of COVID-19 were provided by collaborators in the United States, Italy and Spain. The prospective study material was composed of cDNA or gDNA derived from T cells, B-cell-depleted T cells, or PBMCs. Deeply sampled blood TCRbeta repertoires from subjects exposed to, actively infected with, or recovered from COVID-19 were included in the dataset. The repertoires were released in a freely available public database meant as a resource for research on the immune response to SARS-CoV-2. The sample metadata nearly always contained a de-identified subject ID, COVID-19 status, age in years and sex. The samples were drawn from two sources: the first 160 participants of the ongoing ImmuneRACE study, and over 950 subjects contributed by 6 global collaborators. Where HLA class I and class II types were available, the types were taken from metadata supplied by the sample provider, not from assay-based typing.

Study-wide conclusions, independent of this receptor: The amount of clinical and demographic metadata varied by source and participant and was provided uncurated.

CDR1 and CDR2 are drawn from the germline V gene (reference sequence): LNHNV, YYDKDF. The CDR3 holds 13 amino acids from the cysteine to the phenylalanine. The CDR3 DNA has 39 bases and is translated from base 1. Trimming at the junction amounts to 0 bases on V and 9 bases on J, and the germline ends lie 9 bases apart. Collaborating institutions collected whole blood in K2EDTA tubes following their own protocols. For TCRbeta analysis, collaborator samples were shipped as frozen whole blood, as isolated PBMCs, or as DNA extracted from either sample type. TCRbeta CDR3 regions were amplified from genomic DNA using the immunoSEQ Assay, a bias-controlled multiplex PCR. The study's own analysis went as follows. Within the assay, amplification of reference gene primers was used to estimate how many nucleated cells each sample contained. To quantify the absolute abundance of each unique TCRbeta CDR3 rearrangement, sequence reads were collapsed and filtered. Productive Simpson clonality was computed per sample as the square root of Simpson's diversity index over productive rearrangements. This immuneACCESS table, as held by TCRdb, lists in-frame sequences with V and J called but not all clones. Of the missing ones, under half trace to an unresolved V gene in checked studies; the others have no known cause. V and J calls and clone size are as listed in that table; D and trimming were resolved from the DNA. This sample has 200,000 to 250,000 clones in its table, and around 81% of those were observed once. Of the sample, roughly 13% falls within the top ten clones.

Points on this clone: Its target antigen remains unknown. One base away there is no much larger clone; base qualities are not given.

The chain couples TRBV15 to TRBJ1-5; the D gene is perhaps TRBD1, on 6 matching bases. Material for sequencing was peripheral blood. This receptor was obtained from a human donor in a cohort sampled during active COVID-19. CDR3 reads: CATSRDQGRPQHF. In nucleotides, the sequence is TGTGCCACCAGCAGAGATCAGGGGAGGCCCCAGCATTTT.